This T cell receptor beta chain originates from a study of blood T cell repertoires in COVID-19 (dated by TCRdb to 2020 to 2022). For context, the study as a whole: The collaborator samples originated in the United States, Italy and Spain and spanned the acute and convalescent phases of COVID-19. Deeply sampled blood TCRbeta repertoires from subjects exposed to, actively infected with, or recovered from COVID-19 were included in the dataset. The repertoires were released in a freely available public database meant as a resource for research on the immune response to SARS-CoV-2. Where available, HLA class I and class II types were obtained from metadata supplied by the sample provider rather than from assay-based typing. Nearly every sample came with metadata listing a de-identified subject ID, COVID-19 status, age in years and sex. The samples were drawn from the first 160 participants of the ongoing ImmuneRACE study and from some 1,300 subjects provided by 6 global collaborators. The material from the prospective study consisted of cDNA or gDNA derived from T cells, B-cell-depleted T cells, or PBMCs. Summary of the overall study and its limitations: The quantity of clinical and demographic metadata differed by source and by participant and was supplied without curation.

As for this clone: Its binding antigen is unknown. No clone much larger than this one lies a single base away; base qualities are absent.

Whole blood was collected in K2EDTA tubes by collaborating institutions according to the institutions' own protocols. Collaborator samples were shipped for TCRbeta analysis as frozen whole blood, isolated PBMCs, or DNA extracted from either sample type. Taken from cysteine to phenylalanine, the CDR3 has 14 residues. Only the CDR3 DNA is retained, 42 bases long and in frame from the first base. The germline V gene sets CDR1 to MNHEY and CDR2 to SVGEGT. Clipping removes 6 bases from V and 4 bases from J, with 6 as the unmatched junction base count. TCRbeta CDR3 regions were amplified from genomic DNA using the immunoSEQ Assay, a bias-controlled multiplex PCR. The authors' analysis ran thus. The number of nucleated cells in each sample was estimated by amplification of reference gene primers within the assay. To quantify the absolute abundance of each unique TCRbeta CDR3 rearrangement, sequence reads were collapsed and filtered. For each sample, productive Simpson clonality was calculated by taking the square root of Simpson's diversity index across productive rearrangements. TCRdb retrieved this table from immuneACCESS and kept in-frame rearrangements only. Not all clones are present; in checked studies, unresolved V genes account for under half, and no reason is known for the remainder. V, J and clone size reflect that table, while D and trimming were determined from the DNA. Within this sample are around 57,000 clones, with just over 85% of them counted one time only. The ten largest account for roughly 20% of the sample.

Sequencing was carried out using peripheral blood. The rearrangement joined TRBV6-2 or TRBV6-3 to TRBJ1-2, with TRBD1 identical over 9 junction bases. This receptor was identified in a woman aged 80 or over with active COVID-19. This receptor carries the CDR3 CASSGQGPIYGYTF. The bases read TGTGCCAGCAGCGGACAGGGGCCCATCTATGGCTACACCTTC.